Shown below are 8 T cell receptor beta chains from a single sample sequenced in a study of T cells in Graves' hyperthyroidism and ophthalmopathy. The CDR3 regions of TCR beta were amplified from RNA transcripts. The HTBI set primed first-round TCR CDR3 RT-PCR. TCRdb recomputed calls from the multiplex PCR reads with MiXCR, one row per CDR3 protein. The profile covers under 300,000 distinct CDR3 sequences, with 25% appearing a single time and about a quarter taken by the ten largest. The sample taken for sequencing was blood. These receptors were collected from a man aged 35-49 years with Graves' hyperthyroidism that later progressed to Graves' ophthalmopathy.

This clonotype occurred a few times. This chain connects TRBV6-1 to TRBJ2-7, with D uncertain. From germline, CDR1 is MNHNS and CDR2 SASEGT. The CDR3 is made up of 13 amino acids. V shed 3 bases and J shed 5 bases, with 11 bases lying between them. For the CDR3, the DNA is TGTGCCAGCAGTGAGAGCGTCGTAGACGAGCAGTACTTC. Its translation: CASSESVVDEQYF.

This clonotype was counted only a few times. The chain joins TRBV5-1 to TRBJ1-6, with no clear D. V was clipped by 2 bases and J by 6 bases, with 6 bases between them. This CDR3 has 13 amino acids. Looked up from germline, CDR1 is SGHRS and CDR2 is YFSETQ. Written as DNA, the CDR3 is TGCGCCAGCAGCTTCGGCCCTAATTCACCCCTCCACTTT. Translation gives CASSFGPNSPLHF.

This chain uses TRBV20-1 with TRBJ1-2, with TRBD1 as a possible D gene (5 bases). V lost 3 bases, J lost 8 bases, and 16 bases lay in between. CDR1 and CDR2 (germline): DFQATT, SNEGSKA (reference sequence). The CDR3 sequence is 13 residues long. CDR3 protein: CSASSGQGGGYTF. CDR3 DNA: TGCAGTGCTAGCTCCGGGCAGGGCGGAGGCTACACCTTC.

This clonotype was seen repeatedly, ten times or more. The rearrangement links TRBV20-1 to TRBJ2-7; no firm D call. Trimming removed 0 bases from V and 2 bases from J, with 11 bases in between. The CDR3 totals 14 residues. The germline V gene has CDR1 DFQATT and CDR2 SNEGSKA (reference sequence). The CDR3: CSARDVGETYEQYF. The CDR3 bases are TGCAGTGCTAGAGACGTAGGTGAAACCTACGAGCAGTACTTC.

V is TRBV6-2 or TRBV6-3 and J is TRBJ1-2, with TRBD1 identical over 8 bases. The germline V gene has CDR1 MNHEY and CDR2 SVGEGT. The V gene end was trimmed by 5 bases and the J gene end by 4 bases; junction bases not matched to a gene: 9. The CDR3 is 15 residues long. CDR3 sequence: CASSQPRGLIYGYTF. CDR3 bases: TGTGCCAGCAGTCAACCCAGGGGGCTGATCTATGGCTACACCTTC.

This chain joins TRBV6-1 and TRBJ2-4; no firm D call. Deletions cut 7 bases from V and 0 bases from J, with 7 bases between. This CDR3 spans 13 amino acids. CDR1 and CDR2 from the germline V gene are MNHNS and SASEGT. The CDR3 DNA sequence: TGTGCCAGCACTCCAGTAGCCAAAAACATTCAGTACTTC. Amino acids: CASTPVAKNIQYF.

This clonotype was counted many times. The V call is TRBV28, the J call TRBJ2-7; TRBD2 matches 14 bases. The length of the CDR3 is 15 residues. CDR1 MDHEN and CDR2 SYDVKM come from the germline V gene. With V trimmed by 5 bases and J by 6 bases, 6 bases remained unmatched. CDR3 amino acids: CASSMTGLAGVEQYF. The CDR3 DNA follows: TGTGCCAGCAGTATGACGGGACTAGCGGGAGTCGAGCAGTACTTC.

The chain recombines TRBV29-1 with TRBJ1-1; tentatively, D is TRBD1 (6 bases). Germline CDR1 reads SQVTM; CDR2 reads ANQGSEA. Trimming left V 6 bases short and J 6 bases short, with 17 bases between. The CDR3 runs 13 residues. The CDR3 DNA is TGCAGCGTCACGACAGGACCGGGGTCTGAAGCTTTCTTT. Its translation is CSVTTGPGSEAFF.